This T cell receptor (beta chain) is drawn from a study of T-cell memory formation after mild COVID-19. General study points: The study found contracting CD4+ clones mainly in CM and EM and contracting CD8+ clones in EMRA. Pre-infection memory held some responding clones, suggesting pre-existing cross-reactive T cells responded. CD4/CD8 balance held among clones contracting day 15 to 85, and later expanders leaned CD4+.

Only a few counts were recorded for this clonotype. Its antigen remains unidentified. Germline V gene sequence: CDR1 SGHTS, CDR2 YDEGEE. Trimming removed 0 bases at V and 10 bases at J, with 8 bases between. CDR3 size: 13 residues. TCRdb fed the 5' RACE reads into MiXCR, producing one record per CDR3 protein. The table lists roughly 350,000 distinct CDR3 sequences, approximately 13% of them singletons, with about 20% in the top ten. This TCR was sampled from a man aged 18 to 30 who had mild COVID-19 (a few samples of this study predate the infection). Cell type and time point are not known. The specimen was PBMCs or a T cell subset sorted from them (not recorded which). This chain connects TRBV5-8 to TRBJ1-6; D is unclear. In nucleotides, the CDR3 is TGTGCCAGCAGCTTGGGGGATCGGTCACCCCTCCACTTT. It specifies CASSLGDRSPLHF.